This TCR beta chain was sequenced in a study of cytomegalovirus exposure and HLA in healthy donors. This clone was picked up one time. What it binds is not known. The germline gives CDR1 SGHDT, CDR2 YYEEEE. The length of the CDR3 is 15 residues. Trimming removed 0 bases from V and 6 bases from J; junction bases left unmatched: 5. The study ran its PCR with 60 Vbeta and 13 Jbeta primers. Sequenced by immunoSEQ multiplex PCR; TCRdb stores in-frame clones only, minus some. The top ten hold 2.1% of the sample, which has tens of thousands of clones, around 64% seen once. Broader study findings: A list of 164 TCR beta chains associated with cytomegalovirus was given.

The rearrangement uses TRBV5-6 and TRBJ2-2; 7 nucleotides match TRBD2. This TCR was recovered from a man aged 30-40 years in good health and CMV-seronegative. Sample: PBMCs. CDR3 in DNA: TGTGCCAGCAGCTTGGGACTAGCTGTCCCCGGGGAGCTGTTTTTT. Its protein is CASSLGLAVPGELFF.